In this sample, the clone carrying this T cell receptor (beta chain) turned up a few times. V lost 5 bases to trimming and J lost 2 bases, with 15 bases between them. This CDR3 has 15 amino acids. The V gene's germline CDR1 is SEHNR and CDR2 FQNEAQ (reference sequence). This sample was included in a study of CD8 T cells in ankylosing spondylitis. Via MiXCR, TCRdb re-called the 5' RACE reads, giving one row per CDR3 protein. This sample carries about 250,000 distinct CDR3 sequences, 18% of them seen once, and the ten largest clones take 25% to 40%. This TCR derives from a male donor with ankylosing spondylitis or in good health (not recorded which). The chain is built from TRBV7-9 and TRBJ2-5; TRBD2 might be the D (6 bases). Sequencing used blood, either unsorted or a sorted T cell fraction (not recorded which). Written as DNA, the CDR3 is TGTGCCAGCAGCGAACCCTCCGGGAGACAAGAGACCCAGTACTTC. This translates into CASSEPSGRQETQYF.